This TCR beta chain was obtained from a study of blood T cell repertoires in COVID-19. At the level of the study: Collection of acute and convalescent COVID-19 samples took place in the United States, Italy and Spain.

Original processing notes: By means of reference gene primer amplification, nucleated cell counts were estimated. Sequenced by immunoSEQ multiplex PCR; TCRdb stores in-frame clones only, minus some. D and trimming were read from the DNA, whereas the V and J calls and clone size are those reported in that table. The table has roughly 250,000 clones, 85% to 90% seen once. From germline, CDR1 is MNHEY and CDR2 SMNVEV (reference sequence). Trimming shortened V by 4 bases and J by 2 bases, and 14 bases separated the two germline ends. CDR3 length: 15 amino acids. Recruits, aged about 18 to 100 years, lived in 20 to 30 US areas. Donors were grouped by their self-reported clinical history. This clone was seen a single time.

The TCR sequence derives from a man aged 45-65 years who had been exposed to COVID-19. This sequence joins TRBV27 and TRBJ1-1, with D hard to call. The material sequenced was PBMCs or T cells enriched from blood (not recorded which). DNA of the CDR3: TGTGCCAGCAGTTCTTGGGGAGGATTAAACACTGAAGCTTTCTTT. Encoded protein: CASSSWGGLNTEAFF.